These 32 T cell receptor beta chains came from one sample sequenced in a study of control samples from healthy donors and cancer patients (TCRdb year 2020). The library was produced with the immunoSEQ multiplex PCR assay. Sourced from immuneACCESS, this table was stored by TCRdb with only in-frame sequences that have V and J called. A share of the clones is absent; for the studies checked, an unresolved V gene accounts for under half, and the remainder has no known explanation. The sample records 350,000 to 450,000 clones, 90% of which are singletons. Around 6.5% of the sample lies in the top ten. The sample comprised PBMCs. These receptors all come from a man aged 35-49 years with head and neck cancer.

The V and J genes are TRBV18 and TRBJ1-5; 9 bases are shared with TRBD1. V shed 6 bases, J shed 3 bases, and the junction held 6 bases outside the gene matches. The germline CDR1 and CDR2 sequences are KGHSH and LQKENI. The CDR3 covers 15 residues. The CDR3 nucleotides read TGTGCCAGCTCGGCCGGGACAGGGACCAATCAGCCCCAGCATTTT. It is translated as CASSAGTGTNQPQHF. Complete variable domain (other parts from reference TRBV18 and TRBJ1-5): NAGVMQNPRHLVRRRGQEARLRCSPMKGHSHVYWYRQLPEEGLKFMVYLQKENIIDESGMPKERFSAEFPKEGPSILRIQQVVRGDSAAYFCASSAGTGTNQPQHFGDGTRLSIL.

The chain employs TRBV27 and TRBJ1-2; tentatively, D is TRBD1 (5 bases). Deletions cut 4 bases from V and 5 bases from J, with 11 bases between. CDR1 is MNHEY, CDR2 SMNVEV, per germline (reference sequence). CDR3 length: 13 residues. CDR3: CASSSRRGYGYTF. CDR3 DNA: TGTGCCAGCAGTTCGAGACGGGGGTATGGCTACACCTTC.

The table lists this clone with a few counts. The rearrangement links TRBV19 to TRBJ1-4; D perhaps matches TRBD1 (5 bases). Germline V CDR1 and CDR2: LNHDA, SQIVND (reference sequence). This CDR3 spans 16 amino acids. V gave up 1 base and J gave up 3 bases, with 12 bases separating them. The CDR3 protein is CASSIAQGSSNEKLFF. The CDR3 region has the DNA TGTGCCAGTAGTATAGCCCAGGGATCCTCTAATGAAAAACTGTTTTTT.

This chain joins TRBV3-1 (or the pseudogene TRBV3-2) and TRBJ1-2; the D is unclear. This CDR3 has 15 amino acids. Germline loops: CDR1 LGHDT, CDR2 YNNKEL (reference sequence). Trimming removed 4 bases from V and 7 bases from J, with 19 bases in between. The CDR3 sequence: CASSPHSSGSAGYTF. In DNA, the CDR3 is TGTGCCAGCAGCCCCCATTCTTCGGGTAGTGCTGGCTACACCTTC.

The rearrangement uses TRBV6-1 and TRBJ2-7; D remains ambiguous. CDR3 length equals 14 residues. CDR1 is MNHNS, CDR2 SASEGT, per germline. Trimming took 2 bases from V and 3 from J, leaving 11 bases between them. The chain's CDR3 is CASSESGVRYEQYF. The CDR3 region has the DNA TGTGCCAGCAGTGAAAGTGGGGTTCGCTACGAGCAGTACTTC.

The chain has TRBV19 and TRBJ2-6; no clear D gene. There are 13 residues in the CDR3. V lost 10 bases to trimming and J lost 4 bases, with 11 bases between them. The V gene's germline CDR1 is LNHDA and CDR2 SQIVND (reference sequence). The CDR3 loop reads CAIGRLGANVLTF. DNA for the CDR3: TGTGCCATCGGACGGCTAGGGGCCAACGTCCTGACTTTC.

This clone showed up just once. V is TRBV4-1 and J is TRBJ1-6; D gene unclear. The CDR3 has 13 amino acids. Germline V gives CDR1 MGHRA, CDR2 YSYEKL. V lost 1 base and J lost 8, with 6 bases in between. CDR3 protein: CASSQGRDSPLHF. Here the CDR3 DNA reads TGCGCCAGCAGCCAAGGGAGGGATTCACCCCTCCACTTT.

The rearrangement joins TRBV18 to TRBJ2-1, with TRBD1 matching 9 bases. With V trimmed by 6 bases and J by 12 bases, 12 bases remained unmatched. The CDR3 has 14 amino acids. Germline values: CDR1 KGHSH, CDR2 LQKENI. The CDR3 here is CASSSGTGMIRQFF. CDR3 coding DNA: TGTGCCAGCTCGTCCGGGACAGGGATGATCAGGCAGTTCTTC.

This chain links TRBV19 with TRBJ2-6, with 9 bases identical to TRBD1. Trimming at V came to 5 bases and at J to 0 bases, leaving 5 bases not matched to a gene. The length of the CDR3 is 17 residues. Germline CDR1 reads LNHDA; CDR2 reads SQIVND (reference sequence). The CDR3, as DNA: TGTGCCAGTAGTTCCGGGGACAGGGTCTCTGGGGCCAACGTCCTGACTTTC. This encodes CASSSGDRVSGANVLTF.

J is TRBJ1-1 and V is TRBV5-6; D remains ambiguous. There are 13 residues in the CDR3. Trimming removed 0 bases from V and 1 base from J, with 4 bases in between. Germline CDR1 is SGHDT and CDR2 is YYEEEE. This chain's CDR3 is CASSLEENTEAFF. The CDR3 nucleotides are TGTGCCAGCAGCTTGGAAGAGAACACTGAAGCTTTCTTT.

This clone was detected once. CDR3 in DNA: TGTGCCAGCAGCGTACTTCCGGGGGGCGCTGGCTATGGCTACACCTTC. This sequence encodes CASSVLPGGAGYGYTF. The chain joins TRBV5-4 to TRBJ1-2, with D tentatively TRBD1 (6 bases). The V end lost 4 bases, the J end lost 4 bases, and 20 bases lay between the germline ends. The CDR3 length is 16 residues. Germline values: CDR1 SGHNT, CDR2 YYREEE (reference sequence).

CDR3 region: CASNNPGGHEQFF. CDR3 nucleotide sequence: TGTGCCAGCAATAATCCGGGAGGCCATGAGCAGTTCTTC. This chain links TRBV9 with TRBJ2-1; 7 bases agree with TRBD2. CDR1 SGDLS and CDR2 YYNGEE come from the germline V gene. J was trimmed by 8 bases and V by 6 bases; bases with no gene match: 8. The length of the CDR3 is 13 residues.

CDR3 in amino acids: CASSQNLAGAYEQYF. Here the CDR3 DNA reads TGCGCCAGCAGCCAGAACCTAGCGGGGGCCTACGAGCAGTACTTC. The rearrangement joins TRBV5-1 to TRBJ2-7, with 10 nucleotides matching TRBD2. This CDR3 has 15 amino acids. The V and J ends lost 4 bases and 2 bases, in that order; junction bases with no gene match: 6. Germline V gene lookup returns CDR1 SGHRS and CDR2 YFSETQ.

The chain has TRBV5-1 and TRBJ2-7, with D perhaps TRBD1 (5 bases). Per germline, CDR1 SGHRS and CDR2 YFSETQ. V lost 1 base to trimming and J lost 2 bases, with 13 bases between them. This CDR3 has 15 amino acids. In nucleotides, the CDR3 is TGCGCCAGCAGCTTGACAGGACCGGGTCCCTACGAGCAGTACTTC. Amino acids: CASSLTGPGPYEQYF.

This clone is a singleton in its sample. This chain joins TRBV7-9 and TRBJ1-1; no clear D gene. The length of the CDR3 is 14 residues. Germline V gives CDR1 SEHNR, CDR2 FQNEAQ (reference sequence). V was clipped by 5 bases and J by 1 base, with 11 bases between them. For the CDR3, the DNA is TGTGCCAGCAGCCAGGTATGGGGGAACACTGAAGCTTTCTTT. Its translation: CASSQVWGNTEAFF.

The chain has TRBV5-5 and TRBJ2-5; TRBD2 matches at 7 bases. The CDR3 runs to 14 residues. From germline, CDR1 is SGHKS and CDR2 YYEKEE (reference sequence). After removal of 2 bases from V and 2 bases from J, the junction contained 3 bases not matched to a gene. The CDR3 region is CASSFGTIQETQYF. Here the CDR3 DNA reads TGTGCCAGCAGCTTCGGGACTATACAAGAGACCCAGTACTTC.

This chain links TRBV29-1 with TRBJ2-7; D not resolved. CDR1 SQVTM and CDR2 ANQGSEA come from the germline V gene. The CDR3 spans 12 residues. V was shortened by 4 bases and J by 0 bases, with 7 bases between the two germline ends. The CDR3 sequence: CSVGWNSYEQYF. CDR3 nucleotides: TGCAGCGTTGGCTGGAACTCCTACGAGCAGTACTTC.

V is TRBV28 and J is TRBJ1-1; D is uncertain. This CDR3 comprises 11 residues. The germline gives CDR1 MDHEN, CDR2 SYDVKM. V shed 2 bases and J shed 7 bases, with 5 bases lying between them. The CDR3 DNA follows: TGTGCCAGCAGTTTAAAGGTTGAAGCTTTCTTT. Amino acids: CASSLKVEAFF. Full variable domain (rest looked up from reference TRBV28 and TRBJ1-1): DVKVTQSSRYLVKRTGEKVFLECVQDMDHENMFWYRQDPGLGLRLIYFSYDVKMKEKGDIPEGYSVSREKKERFSLILESASTNQTSMYLCASSLKVEAFFGQGTRLTVV.

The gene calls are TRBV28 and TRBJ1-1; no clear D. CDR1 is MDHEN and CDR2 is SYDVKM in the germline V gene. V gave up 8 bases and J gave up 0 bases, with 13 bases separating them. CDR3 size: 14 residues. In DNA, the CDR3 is TGTGCCAGCGCCCTCGGGAGTCTGAACACTGAAGCTTTCTTT. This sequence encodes CASALGSLNTEAFF.

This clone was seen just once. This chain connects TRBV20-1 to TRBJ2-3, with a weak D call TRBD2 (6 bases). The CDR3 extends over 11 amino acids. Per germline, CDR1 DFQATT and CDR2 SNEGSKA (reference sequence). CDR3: CRGGPGNTQYF. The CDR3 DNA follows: TGCAGGGGGGGACCGGGAAATACGCAGTATTTT.

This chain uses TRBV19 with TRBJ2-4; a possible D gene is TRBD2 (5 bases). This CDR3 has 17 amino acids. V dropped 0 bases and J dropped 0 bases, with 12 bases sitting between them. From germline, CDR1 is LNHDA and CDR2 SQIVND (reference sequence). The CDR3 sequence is CASSIDGRGLAKNIQYF. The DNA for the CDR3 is TGTGCCAGTAGTATAGATGGTAGAGGACTAGCCAAAAACATTCAGTACTTC.

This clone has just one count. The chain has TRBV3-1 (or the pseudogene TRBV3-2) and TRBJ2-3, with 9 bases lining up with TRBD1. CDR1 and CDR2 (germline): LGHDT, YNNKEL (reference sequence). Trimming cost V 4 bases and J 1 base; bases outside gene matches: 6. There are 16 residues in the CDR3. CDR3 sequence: CASSPRDRVGTDTQYF. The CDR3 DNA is TGTGCCAGCAGCCCCCGGGACAGGGTTGGCACAGATACGCAGTATTTT.

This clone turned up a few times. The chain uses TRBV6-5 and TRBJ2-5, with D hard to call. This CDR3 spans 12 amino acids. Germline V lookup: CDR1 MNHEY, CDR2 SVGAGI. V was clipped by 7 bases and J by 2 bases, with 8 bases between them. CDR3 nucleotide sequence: TGTGCCAGCACCCCGACACAAGAGACCCAGTACTTC. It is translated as CASTPTQETQYF.

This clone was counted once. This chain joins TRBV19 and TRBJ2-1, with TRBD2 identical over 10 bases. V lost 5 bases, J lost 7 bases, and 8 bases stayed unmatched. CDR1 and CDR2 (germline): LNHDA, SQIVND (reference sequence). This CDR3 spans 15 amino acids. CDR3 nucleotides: TGTGCCAGTAGTGGCCCTAGCGGGGGTACGAATGAGCAGTTCTTC. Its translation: CASSGPSGGTNEQFF.

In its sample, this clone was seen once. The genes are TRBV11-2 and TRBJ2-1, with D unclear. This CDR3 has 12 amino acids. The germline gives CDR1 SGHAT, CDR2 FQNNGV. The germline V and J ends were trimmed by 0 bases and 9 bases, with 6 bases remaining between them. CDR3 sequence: CASSLDTGEQFF. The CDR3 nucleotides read TGTGCCAGCAGCTTAGATACCGGTGAGCAGTTCTTC.

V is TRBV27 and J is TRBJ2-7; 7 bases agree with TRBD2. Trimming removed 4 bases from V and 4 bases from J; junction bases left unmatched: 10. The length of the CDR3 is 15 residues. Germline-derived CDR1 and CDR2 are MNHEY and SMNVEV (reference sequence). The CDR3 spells CASSSTRTGGYEQYF. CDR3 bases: TGTGCCAGCAGTTCCACTCGGACGGGAGGTTACGAGCAGTACTTC.

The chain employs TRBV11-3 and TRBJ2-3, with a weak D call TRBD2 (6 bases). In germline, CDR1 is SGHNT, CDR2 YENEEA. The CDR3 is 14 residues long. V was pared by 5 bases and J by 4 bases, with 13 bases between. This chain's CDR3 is CASSPGLGADTQYF. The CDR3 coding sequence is TGTGCCAGCAGCCCGGGACTTGGGGCAGATACGCAGTATTTT.

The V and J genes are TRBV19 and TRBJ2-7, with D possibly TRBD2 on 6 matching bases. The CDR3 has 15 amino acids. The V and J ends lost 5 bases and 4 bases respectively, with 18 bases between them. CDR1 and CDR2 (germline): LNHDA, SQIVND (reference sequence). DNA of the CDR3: TGTGCCAGTAGTCTCGGCGGAGGGGAAGGGTACGAGCAGTACTTC. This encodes CASSLGGGEGYEQYF. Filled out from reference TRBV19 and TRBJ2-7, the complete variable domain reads DGGITQSPKYLFRKEGQNVTLSCEQNLNHDAMYWYRQDPGQGLRLIYYSQIVNDFQKGDIAEGYSVSREKKESFPLTVTSAQKNPTAFYLCASSLGGGEGYEQYFGPGTRLTVT.

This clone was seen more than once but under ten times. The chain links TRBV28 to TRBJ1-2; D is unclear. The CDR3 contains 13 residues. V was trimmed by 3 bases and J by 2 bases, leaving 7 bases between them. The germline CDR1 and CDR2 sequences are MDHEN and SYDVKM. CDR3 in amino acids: CASSLDGNYGYTF. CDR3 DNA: TGTGCCAGCAGTTTGGATGGCAACTATGGCTACACCTTC.

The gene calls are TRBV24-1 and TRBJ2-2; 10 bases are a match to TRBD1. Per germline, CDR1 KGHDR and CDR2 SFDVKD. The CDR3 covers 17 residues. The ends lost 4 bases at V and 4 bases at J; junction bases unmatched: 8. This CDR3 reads CATSDQPGQGLTGELFF. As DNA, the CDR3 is TGTGCCACCAGTGACCAACCGGGACAGGGGCTCACCGGGGAGCTGTTTTTT.

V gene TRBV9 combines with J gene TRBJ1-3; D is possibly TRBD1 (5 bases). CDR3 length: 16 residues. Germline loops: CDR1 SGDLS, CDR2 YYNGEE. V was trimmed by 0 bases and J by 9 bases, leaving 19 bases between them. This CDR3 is CASSVGLGTLGGTIYF. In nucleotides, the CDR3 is TGTGCCAGCAGCGTAGGACTTGGGACTCTCGGAGGCACCATATATTTT. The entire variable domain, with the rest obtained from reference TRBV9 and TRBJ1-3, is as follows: DSGVTQTPKHLITATGQRVTLRCSPRSGDLSVYWYQQSLDQGLQFLIQYYNGEERAKGNILERFSAQQFPDLHSELNLSSLELGDSALYFCASSVGLGTLGGTIYFGEGSWLTVV.

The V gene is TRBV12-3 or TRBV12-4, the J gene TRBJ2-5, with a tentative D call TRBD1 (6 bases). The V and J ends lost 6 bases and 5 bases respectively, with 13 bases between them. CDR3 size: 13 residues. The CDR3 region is CASRRTGFETQYF. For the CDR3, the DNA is TGTGCCAGCAGACGAACAGGGTTCGAGACCCAGTACTTC.